Following are 29 T cell receptor beta chains from one sample sequenced in a study of T cell responses to AZD1222 COVID-19 vaccine (dated by TCRdb to the early 2020s). Library method: the immunoSEQ multiplex PCR assay. Held by TCRdb, this immuneACCESS table contains in-frame sequences only and omits some clones. Under half of the omission traces to an unresolved V gene where checked; the cause of the rest is unknown. Within this sample are about 170,000 clones, with roughly 90% of them counted one time only. The top ten hold around 1.5% of the sample. The intended sense of this specimen's time point label: baseline before first vaccination. The starting material was peripheral blood, obtained on day 0 of AZD1222 vaccination. Source of these receptors: an adult in good health.

The chain links TRBV4-3 to TRBJ2-1; a weak D match, TRBD2 (6 bases). Trimming removed 0 bases at V and 0 bases at J, with 12 bases between. This CDR3 contains 17 residues. CDR1 is LGHNA, CDR2 YSLEER, per germline. CDR3 nucleotides: TGCGCCAGCAGCCAAGAAAGGGACGGGAGCTCCTACAATGAGCAGTTCTTC. It encodes CASSQERDGSSYNEQFF.

The chain employs TRBV19 and TRBJ2-7; 8 bases map to TRBD1. With 5 bases clipped from V and 9 bases from J, the junction kept 15 bases outside the gene matches. In germline, CDR1 is LNHDA, CDR2 SQIVND (reference sequence). The length of the CDR3 is 15 residues. The CDR3 is CASSPRGSGQGGQYF. The CDR3 DNA follows: TGTGCCAGTAGTCCCCGTGGCTCCGGACAGGGCGGGCAGTACTTC.

The CDR3 here is CASSDPADGTDTQYF. As DNA, the CDR3 is TGCGCCAGCAGTGATCCGGCCGATGGGACAGATACGCAGTATTTT. This rearrangement joins TRBV10-1 to TRBJ2-3, with D unresolved. CDR3 length equals 15 residues. Germline V gives CDR1 WNHNN, CDR2 SYGVQD (reference sequence). Between the trimmed V and J ends, which lost 3 bases and 3 bases, there was a span of 13 bases.

This rearrangement joins TRBV2 to TRBJ1-1; D is possibly TRBD1 (5 bases). Germline lookup yields CDR1 SNHLY and CDR2 FYNNEI. This CDR3 is 15 amino acids long. V lost 4 bases and J 1 base, leaving 13 bases between the germline ends. CDR3 sequence reads: CASSGGGARNTEAFF. As DNA, the CDR3 is TGTGCCAGCAGTGGGGGAGGGGCTAGGAACACTGAAGCTTTCTTT.

There are a few counts of this clone. This chain connects TRBV28 to TRBJ1-1, with TRBD1 identical over 7 bases. The ends lost 6 bases at V and 0 bases at J; junction bases unmatched: 4. CDR1 and CDR2 (germline): MDHEN, SYDVKM. The CDR3 runs to 14 residues. The CDR3 reads CASSRGGLNTEAFF. The CDR3 region has the DNA TGTGCCAGCAGCCGAGGGGGCCTGAACACTGAAGCTTTCTTT. The full variable domain, with the rest looked up from reference TRBV28 and TRBJ1-1, is DVKVTQSSRYLVKRTGEKVFLECVQDMDHENMFWYRQDPGLGLRLIYFSYDVKMKEKGDIPEGYSVSREKKERFSLILESASTNQTSMYLCASSRGGLNTEAFFGQGTRLTVV.

The chain recombines TRBV7-3 with TRBJ2-3; 7 nucleotides align to TRBD2. J was trimmed by 2 bases and V by 4 bases; bases with no gene match: 9. CDR1 is SGHTA, CDR2 FQGTGA, per germline. This CDR3 is built from 16 residues. For the CDR3, the DNA is TGTGCCAGCAGCTCCCGCTTCGGGACTACCACAGATACGCAGTATTTT. Protein: CASSSRFGTTTDTQYF.

The DNA of the CDR3 is TGTGCCTGGTCCCTAGGGGAGAGGAAAGGGTCTGAAGCTTTCTTT. This codes for CAWSLGERKGSEAFF. This chain joins TRBV30 and TRBJ1-1; TRBD1 is a possible D gene (5 bases). This CDR3 spans 15 amino acids. CDR1 and CDR2 from the germline V gene are GTSNPN and SVGIG (reference sequence). With 5 bases removed from V and 6 bases from J, the gap between germline ends came to 22 bases.

The chain employs TRBV5-1 and TRBJ1-4; no firm D call. The germline CDR1 and CDR2 sequences are SGHRS and YFSETQ. With 7 bases removed from V and 1 base from J, the gap between germline ends came to 11 bases. The CDR3 length is 14 residues. In DNA, the CDR3 is TGCGCCAGCGGCCCGGGTCTAACTAATGAAAAACTGTTTTTT. Amino acid sequence: CASGPGLTNEKLFF. Filled out from reference TRBV5-1 and TRBJ1-4, the complete variable domain reads KAGVTQTPRYLIKTRGQQVTLSCSPISGHRSVSWYQQTPGQGLQFLFEYFSETQRNKGNFPGRFSGRQFSNSRSEMNVSTLELGDSALYLCASGPGLTNEKLFFGSGTQLSVL.

V gene TRBV10-2 combines with J gene TRBJ1-1; TRBD1 matches 8 bases. The germline V gene has CDR1 WSHSY and CDR2 SAAADI. J gave up 3 bases and V 5 bases, and 2 bases lay outside the gene matches. This CDR3 region has 13 residues. DNA for the CDR3: TGCGCCAGCAGTTGGGGACAGGACACTGAAGCTTTCTTT. Residues: CASSWGQDTEAFF.

The chain couples TRBV2 to TRBJ2-7; D unclear. The germline CDR1 and CDR2 sequences are SNHLY and FYNNEI. Trimming removed 6 bases at V and 3 bases at J, with 6 bases between. This CDR3 is 11 amino acids long. The CDR3 nucleotides are TGTGCCAGCAGGGGCTTCTACGAGCAGTACTTC. It specifies CASRGFYEQYF. The entire variable domain, with the rest obtained from reference TRBV2 and TRBJ2-7, is as follows: EPEVTQTPSHQVTQMGQEVILRCVPISNHLYFYWYRQILGQKVEFLVSFYNNEISEKSEIFDDQFSVERPDGSNFTLKIRSTKLEDSAMYFCASRGFYEQYFGPGTRLTVT.

V and J are TRBV29-1 and TRBJ2-3, with 7 bases aligning to TRBD1. This CDR3 is built from 15 residues. V shed 3 bases, J shed 2 bases, and the junction held 8 bases outside the gene matches. Germline CDR1 SQVTM, CDR2 ANQGSEA. The DNA for the CDR3 is TGCAGCGTTGATAGGGTCAGGGGGTACACAGATACGCAGTATTTT. As protein: CSVDRVRGYTDTQYF.

V gene TRBV6-5 combines with J gene TRBJ2-7; D is ambiguous. The germline V gene encodes CDR1 MNHEY and CDR2 SVGAGI. V lost 6 bases to trimming and J lost 2 bases, with 14 bases between them. The CDR3 is 14 residues long. In DNA form, the CDR3 reads TGTGCCAGCAGCATTCTAGGGCGGACCTACGAGCAGTACTTC. Translated: CASSILGRTYEQYF.

This clone was found a few times. The same CDR3 arises from other DNA sequences in this sample as well. The rearrangement uses TRBV2 and TRBJ2-7; TRBD2 matches at 8 bases. With V trimmed by 3 bases and J by 0 bases, 1 base remained unmatched. The V gene's germline CDR1 is SNHLY and CDR2 FYNNEI. CDR3 length: 14 residues. The CDR3 DNA reads as TGTGCCAGCAGTGAGACTAGCGCCTCCTACGAGCAGTACTTC. Amino acid sequence: CASSETSASYEQYF.

This chain links TRBV2 with TRBJ1-2; D gene uncertain. V shed 4 bases and J shed 4 bases, with 7 bases lying between them. CDR1 and CDR2 from the germline V gene are SNHLY and FYNNEI. The CDR3 extends over 12 amino acids. This CDR3 is CASSVGGYGYTF. In DNA, the CDR3 is TGTGCCAGCAGTGTTGGCGGCTATGGCTACACCTTC.

The J gene is TRBJ1-2, the V gene TRBV14; D unclear. In germline, CDR1 is SGHDN, CDR2 FVKESK. V was pared by 1 base and J by 3 bases, with 6 bases between. This CDR3 has 13 amino acids. The CDR3 is CASSQGLYYGYTF. CDR3 nucleotide sequence: TGTGCCAGCAGCCAAGGACTTTACTATGGCTACACCTTC. Looking up the rest from reference TRBV14 and TRBJ1-2 gives the full variable domain: EAGVTQFPSHSVIEKGQTVTLRCDPISGHDNLYWYRRVMGKEIKFLLHFVKESKQDESGMPNNRFLAERTGGTYSTLKVQPAELEDSGVYFCASSQGLYYGYTFGSGTRLTVV.

This chain links TRBV3-1 (or the pseudogene TRBV3-2) with TRBJ2-2; 8 bases are shared with TRBD1. The germline V gene encodes CDR1 LGHDT and CDR2 YNNKEL (reference sequence). The CDR3 consists of 15 residues. The junction had 5 bases not matched to a gene; V was cut back by 5 bases and J by 3 bases. The CDR3 is CASSAGGLYTGELFF. The CDR3 coding sequence is TGTGCCAGCAGCGCAGGGGGCCTGTACACCGGGGAGCTGTTTTTT.

This clone was seen only a few times. This chain connects TRBV7-8 to TRBJ1-5, with a weak D call TRBD1 (6 bases). Germline V gives CDR1 SGHVS, CDR2 FQNEAQ. Trimming took 5 bases from V and 6 from J, leaving 11 bases between them. The CDR3 is made up of 13 amino acids. The CDR3 spells CASSNQGGQPQHF. The CDR3 DNA is TGTGCCAGCAGCAATCAAGGGGGTCAGCCCCAGCATTTT.

This rearrangement joins TRBV30 to TRBJ1-2, with 8 nucleotides matching TRBD1. Germline V CDR1 and CDR2: GTSNPN, SVGIG (reference sequence). The length of the CDR3 is 11 residues. The CDR3 sequence: CVCRGHYGYTF. Here the CDR3 DNA reads TGTGTTTGCAGGGGGCATTATGGCTACACCTTC.

The V call is TRBV6-5, the J call TRBJ1-1; perhaps TRBD1 as D (6 bases). Trimming pared 2 bases from V and 2 bases from J, leaving 12 bases between. Germline loops: CDR1 MNHEY, CDR2 SVGAGI. The CDR3 extends over 15 amino acids. The CDR3 nucleotides are TGTGCCAGCAGTTACGAACTGGGACAAAACACTGAAGCTTTCTTT. Its translation: CASSYELGQNTEAFF.

The rearrangement links TRBV6-1 to TRBJ1-2, with D tentatively TRBD1 (5 bases). This CDR3 contains 14 residues. Germline CDR1 and CDR2: MNHNS and SASEGT. Trimming removed 0 bases at V and 5 bases at J, with 10 bases between. The CDR3 coding sequence is TGTGCCAGCAGTGAAGCGCTGGGGGGATATGGCTACACCTTC. It translates to CASSEALGGYGYTF.

This rearrangement joins TRBV4-1 to TRBJ2-5, with D possibly matching TRBD1 (5 bases). Germline lookup yields CDR1 MGHRA and CDR2 YSYEKL. This CDR3 region has 13 residues. The germline V and J ends were trimmed by 4 bases and 5 bases, with 11 bases remaining between them. The CDR3 sequence: CASSPAGFETQYF. The CDR3 DNA is TGCGCCAGCAGCCCAGCAGGGTTTGAGACCCAGTACTTC.

The DNA of the CDR3 is TGCGCCAGCAGCACCTTCCCTCCTCCAAGCTCCTACGAGCAGTACTTC. Translation gives CASSTFPPPSSYEQYF. The J gene is TRBJ2-7, the V gene TRBV4-1; D uncertain. Germline CDR1 is MGHRA and CDR2 is YSYEKL. This CDR3 region has 16 residues. Trimming cost V 5 bases and J 0 bases, with 17 bases left between them.

The chain combines TRBV19 with TRBJ2-1; weak D call: TRBD1 (6 bases). The CDR3 extends over 11 amino acids. V lost 6 bases, J lost 8 bases, and 8 bases lay in between. Germline assignment: CDR1 LNHDA and CDR2 SQIVND (reference sequence). The DNA of the CDR3 is TGTGCCAGTAGGAACAGGGATGAGCAGTTCTTC. This translates into CASRNRDEQFF.

The rearrangement uses TRBV19 and TRBJ1-3, with D unclear. From germline, CDR1 is LNHDA and CDR2 SQIVND (reference sequence). CDR3 length: 16 residues. Trimming pared 3 bases from V and 7 bases from J, leaving 19 bases between. This CDR3 reads CASSIKIASRLNTIYF. CDR3 bases: TGTGCCAGTAGTATTAAAATCGCCAGTCGGCTTAACACCATATATTTT.

The CDR3 sequence is CASSQSDSLNEKLFF. The CDR3 DNA reads TGCGCCAGCAGCCAATCTGACAGCCTTAATGAAAAACTGTTTTTT. This sequence joins TRBV4-1 and TRBJ1-4, with D perhaps TRBD1 (5 bases). Germline V lookup: CDR1 MGHRA, CDR2 YSYEKL. V was clipped by 2 bases and J by 4 bases, with 11 bases between them. The length of the CDR3 is 15 residues.

The V and J genes are TRBV7-9 and TRBJ1-2, with 9 nucleotides matching TRBD1. V lost 1 base to trimming and J lost 8 bases; unmatched junction nucleotides: 5. From germline, CDR1 is SEHNR and CDR2 FQNEAQ (reference sequence). This CDR3 is built from 14 residues. The CDR3 nucleotides are TGTGCCAGCAGCTTAGGAGGGACAGGGTCCGGCTACACCTTC. This sequence encodes CASSLGGTGSGYTF.

This clone was seen just once. The V call is TRBV6-1, the J call TRBJ2-2; D is ambiguous. Trimming left V 2 bases short and J 6 bases short, with 7 bases between. In germline, CDR1 is MNHNS, CDR2 SASEGT. CDR3 length equals 13 residues. The CDR3 here is CASSETRSGELFF. CDR3 coding DNA: TGTGCCAGCAGTGAAACGAGATCCGGGGAGCTGTTTTTT.

This chain links TRBV19 with TRBJ1-2; no definite D call. Trimming left V 3 bases short and J 4 bases short, with 12 bases between. Germline lookup yields CDR1 LNHDA and CDR2 SQIVND (reference sequence). CDR3 size: 14 residues. The CDR3 DNA reads as TGTGCCAGTAGTATGCCAGGCCGGAGCTATGGCTACACCTTC. As protein: CASSMPGRSYGYTF.

V is TRBV19 and J is TRBJ2-1; the D is unclear. V lost 3 bases and J lost 4, with 13 bases in between. The CDR3 is 15 amino acids. Per germline, CDR1 LNHDA and CDR2 SQIVND (reference sequence). CDR3 amino acids: CASSITQASYNEQFF. The CDR3 DNA follows: TGTGCCAGTAGTATCACCCAGGCGTCGTACAATGAGCAGTTCTTC.